The subject of this entry is one T cell receptor beta chain. Its antigen is not identified. Busulfan-fludarabine conditioning, marrow transplant, and cyclophosphamide on days +3 and +4 were administered. The method was immunoSEQ multiplex PCR; TCRdb's version includes in-frame clones alone and lacks a portion of them. The repertoire has roughly 42,000 clones, less than 95% of them found once; the top ten carry 2% to 3%. This CDR3 has 13 residues. Trimming removed 2 bases at V and 5 bases at J, with 11 bases between. CDR1 and CDR2 (germline): SGHTS, YDEGEE. This record comes from a study of T cells after posttransplantation cyclophosphamide. Points from the study as a whole: Recipient CMV seropositivity and CMV reactivation strongly tracked TRB clonality. Donor CD8+ memory clones often dominated recipient blood repertoires at later times. Skin or GI-infiltrating T cells shared few TRB sequences with blood.

This chain links TRBV5-8 with TRBJ2-7, with D possibly TRBD1 on 5 matching bases. The sequencing here drew on PBMCs, taken around 63 days after allogeneic stem cell transplant with posttransplant cyclophosphamide. This TCR was recovered from a male patient aged 55 to 69 who received an allogeneic stem cell transplant from a related donor and was CMV-positive. T cells may partly derive from the graft donor. This CDR3 reads CASSLQVLDEQYF. CDR3 sequence (DNA): TGTGCCAGCAGCTTACAGGTTTTGGACGAGCAGTACTTC.